One and the same sample provided the 22 T cell receptor beta chains below, sequenced in a study of cytomegalovirus exposure and HLA in healthy donors. PCR used 60 Vbeta primers and 13 Jbeta primers. The table came from immunoSEQ multiplex PCR; TCRdb's copy has only in-frame clones and leaves some out. The sample includes 30,000 to 35,000 clones. Specimen: PBMCs. These receptors all stem from a woman in her thirties or forties in good health and CMV-seropositive.

The chain links TRBV13 to TRBJ1-1; no clear D gene. The CDR3 runs to 17 residues. V was shortened by 5 bases and J by 0 bases, with 19 bases between the two germline ends. Looked up from germline, CDR1 is PRHDT and CDR2 is FYEKMQ (reference sequence). CDR3 region: CASSQRIGSFMNTEAFF. The CDR3 DNA reads as TGTGCCAGCAGCCAACGAATCGGGTCCTTCATGAACACTGAAGCTTTCTTT.

The chain uses TRBV28 and TRBJ2-7; 9 positions agree with TRBD1. Germline-derived CDR1 and CDR2 are MDHEN and SYDVKM. This CDR3 comprises 14 residues. With V trimmed by 4 bases and J by 6 bases, 7 bases remained unmatched. In DNA form, the CDR3 reads TGTGCCAGCAGTTCACTGACAGGGGGAAGCGAGCAGTACTTC. Protein product: CASSSLTGGSEQYF. The complete variable domain, with remaining parts taken from reference TRBV28 and TRBJ2-7, reads DVKVTQSSRYLVKRTGEKVFLECVQDMDHENMFWYRQDPGLGLRLIYFSYDVKMKEKGDIPEGYSVSREKKERFSLILESASTNQTSMYLCASSSLTGGSEQYFGPGTRLTVT.

The chain joins TRBV27 to TRBJ2-7, with 8 bases matching TRBD2. V gave up 5 bases and J gave up 2 bases; unmatched junction bases: 14. CDR1 is MNHEY, CDR2 SMNVEV, per germline (reference sequence). This CDR3 has 17 residues. Here the CDR3 DNA reads TGTGCCAGCAGTCCGGGACTAGGGAAGATCAGCGCCTACGAGCAGTACTTC. Protein sequence: CASSPGLGKISAYEQYF.

V is TRBV7-9 and J is TRBJ2-1; TRBD2 agrees at 7 bases. V dropped 4 bases and J dropped 0; count of bases not matched to a gene: 6. Per germline, CDR1 SEHNR and CDR2 FQNEAQ (reference sequence). This CDR3 has 16 amino acids. In DNA form, the CDR3 reads TGTGCCAGCAGCTCCCGAACGGGGGGCTCCTACAATGAGCAGTTCTTC. Translating gives CASSSRTGGSYNEQFF.

By frequency, this clone registers large. The rearrangement uses TRBV4-3 and TRBJ2-1; 9 bases are a match to TRBD2. With V trimmed by 0 bases and J by 4 bases, 10 bases remained unmatched. Looked up from germline, CDR1 is LGHNA and CDR2 is YSLEER. The CDR3 contains 18 residues. The CDR3, as DNA: TGCGCCAGCAGCCAAGAGTGGTTGTCTAGCGGGGATTACAATGAGCAGTTCTTC. Protein product: CASSQEWLSSGDYNEQFF.

This chain connects TRBV7-9 to TRBJ1-1; possibly TRBD1 for D (6 bases). The ends were cut back, 8 bases at V and 1 base at J, with 14 bases in the middle. The CDR3 covers 14 residues. Germline CDR1 and CDR2: SEHNR and FQNEAQ (reference sequence). CDR3: CASVSRDKNTEAFF. CDR3 DNA sequence: TGTGCCAGCGTCTCCCGGGACAAGAACACTGAAGCTTTCTTT.

V gene TRBV29-1 combines with J gene TRBJ1-1; D ambiguous. V was cut by 4 bases and J by 0 bases, with 12 bases left in between. The V gene's germline CDR1 is SQVTM and CDR2 ANQGSEA. CDR3 length: 14 residues. CDR3 nucleotide sequence: TGCAGCGTTGTGTACGGACTCATGAACACTGAAGCTTTCTTT. As protein: CSVVYGLMNTEAFF.

V is TRBV6-6 and J is TRBJ2-5; TRBD2 aligns across 10 bases. V shed 6 bases, J shed 4 bases, and the junction held 5 bases outside the gene matches. The CDR3 totals 14 residues. Germline V CDR1 and CDR2: MNHNY, SVGAGI (reference sequence). The CDR3 DNA reads TGTGCCAGCAGATCTAGCGGGGGATTAGAGACCCAGTACTTC. Its translation: CASRSSGGLETQYF.

This chain links TRBV29-1 with TRBJ2-1; no clear D. Deletions cut 5 bases from V and 10 bases from J, with 15 bases between. Per germline, CDR1 SQVTM and CDR2 ANQGSEA. This CDR3 spans 12 amino acids. The CDR3 region is CSVSTPGLEQFF. In nucleotides, the CDR3 is TGCAGCGTTTCAACGCCTGGCCTGGAGCAGTTCTTC.

J is TRBJ1-5 and V is TRBV27; 8 nucleotides agree with TRBD1. The CDR3 is made up of 13 amino acids. The trim removed 6 bases at V and 5 bases at J, leaving 3 bases unmatched. CDR1 is MNHEY and CDR2 is SMNVEV in the germline V gene (reference sequence). The CDR3 loop is CASSPDRDQPQHF. CDR3 coding DNA: TGTGCCAGCAGCCCGGACAGGGATCAGCCCCAGCATTTT.

The chain couples TRBV5-1 to TRBJ2-7; 7 bases align to TRBD1. Germline lookup yields CDR1 SGHRS and CDR2 YFSETQ. This CDR3 region has 15 residues. V lost 0 bases and J lost 0; bases outside the gene matches: 3. DNA for the CDR3: TGCGCCAGCAGCTTGGGGCCAGGGGGCTCCTACGAGCAGTACTTC. It specifies CASSLGPGGSYEQYF.

The rearrangement links TRBV6-5 to TRBJ2-3; no firm D call. V lost 0 bases, J lost 4 bases, and 5 bases lay in between. Germline V gives CDR1 MNHEY, CDR2 SVGAGI. The length of the CDR3 is 13 residues. DNA for the CDR3: TGTGCCAGCAGTTACTCTGCGCCAGATACGCAGTATTTT. Its translation is CASSYSAPDTQYF.

The chain joins TRBV4-2 to TRBJ1-1; 7 positions agree with TRBD1. V lost 4 bases and J lost 8; bases outside the gene matches: 4. CDR3 length equals 12 residues. Germline assignment: CDR1 LGHNA and CDR2 YNFKEQ. The CDR3 spells CASSLFRGEAFF. The DNA for the CDR3 is TGTGCCAGCAGCCTATTCAGGGGGGAAGCTTTCTTT.

For the CDR3, the DNA is TGCGCCAGCAGCCCCCCCAGGGGGCTTGTTAATGAAAAACTGTTTTTT. It codes for CASSPPRGLVNEKLFF. This chain connects TRBV4-1 to TRBJ1-4, with 8 bases lining up with TRBD1. This CDR3 is built from 16 residues. The junction had 8 bases not matched to a gene; V was cut back by 4 bases and J by 4 bases. In germline, CDR1 is MGHRA, CDR2 YSYEKL.

The chain uses TRBV30 and TRBJ1-5; 7 bases fit TRBD1. This CDR3 has 14 residues. The junction had 2 bases not matched to a gene; V was cut back by 1 base and J by 2 bases. Looked up from germline, CDR1 is GTSNPN and CDR2 is SVGIG (reference sequence). The CDR3 loop is CAWSATGGNQPQHF. CDR3 DNA: TGTGCCTGGAGTGCTACAGGGGGCAATCAGCCCCAGCATTTT.

J is TRBJ2-3 and V is TRBV7-2; D is undetermined. Germline V CDR1 and CDR2: SGHTA, FQGNSA. The CDR3 contains 15 residues. Trimming removed 5 bases at V and 0 bases at J, with 12 bases between. This CDR3 reads CASSRWRGSTDTQYF. CDR3 nucleotides: TGTGCCAGCAGCCGCTGGCGCGGAAGCACAGATACGCAGTATTTT.

This sequence joins TRBV5-1 and TRBJ2-7; TRBD2 agrees at 11 bases. Per germline, CDR1 SGHRS and CDR2 YFSETQ. Trimming at V came to 3 bases and at J to 0 bases, leaving 5 bases not matched to a gene. The CDR3 totals 16 residues. CDR3 protein: CASSWTSGLSSYEQYF. CDR3 DNA: TGCGCCAGCAGCTGGACTAGCGGGCTCAGCTCCTACGAGCAGTACTTC. The variable domain in full, completed from reference TRBV5-1 and TRBJ2-7, reads KAGVTQTPRYLIKTRGQQVTLSCSPISGHRSVSWYQQTPGQGLQFLFEYFSETQRNKGNFPGRFSGRQFSNSRSEMNVSTLELGDSALYLCASSWTSGLSSYEQYFGPGTRLTVT.

The chain's CDR3 is CASSPRTSGSSYNEQFF. CDR3 DNA sequence: TGTGCCAGCAGCCCCCGGACTAGCGGGAGCTCCTACAATGAGCAGTTCTTC. The chain uses TRBV11-3 and TRBJ2-1, with 13 nucleotides matching TRBD2. CDR1 and CDR2 from the germline V gene are SGHNT and YENEEA. V was clipped by 5 bases and J by 0 bases; unmatched bases: 4. The CDR3 length is 17 residues.

V usage is TRBV5-4 and J usage is TRBJ2-3; 7 bases align to TRBD2. V gave up 2 bases and J gave up 2 bases; unmatched junction bases: 8. The CDR3 totals 16 residues. CDR1 is SGHNT, CDR2 YYREEE, per germline (reference sequence). DNA for the CDR3: TGTGCCAGCAGCTTATCTCTAGCGGTATTCACAGATACGCAGTATTTT. Its translation is CASSLSLAVFTDTQYF.

The chain links TRBV6-1 to TRBJ2-7; no reliable D call. This CDR3 is built from 13 residues. Germline CDR1 reads MNHNS; CDR2 reads SASEGT. The V end lost 2 bases, the J end lost 5 bases, and 10 bases lay between the germline ends. CDR3 in amino acids: CASSEIGLDEQYF. The CDR3 nucleotides read TGTGCCAGCAGTGAAATTGGCCTTGACGAGCAGTACTTC.

The chain uses TRBV9 and TRBJ2-2, with TRBD2 matching over 11 bases. This CDR3 is 17 amino acids long. Germline CDR1 and CDR2: SGDLS and YYNGEE. The V gene end was trimmed by 0 bases and the J gene end by 5 bases; junction bases not matched to a gene: 6. The CDR3 nucleotides read TGTGCCAGCAGCGTAGATAGCGGGAGGGCCGGAACCGGGGAGCTGTTTTTT. Its translation is CASSVDSGRAGTGELFF.

V is TRBV2 and J is TRBJ2-7; TRBD1 matches 10 bases. CDR3 size: 15 residues. The germline gives CDR1 SNHLY, CDR2 FYNNEI. The J segment lost 6 bases and the V segment lost 6 bases, leaving 11 bases of the junction unmatched. CDR3 residues: CASRPPGQGRLEQYF. The CDR3 bases are TGTGCCAGCAGACCTCCGGGACAGGGGCGGCTCGAGCAGTACTTC.